A selection of T cell receptor beta chains follows, all from one sample in a study of a mutant IDH1 vaccine in newly diagnosed glioma. The table came from immunoSEQ multiplex PCR; TCRdb's copy has only in-frame clones and leaves some out. The sample yields more than 50,000 clones, under 90% seen once. Their specific antigens are unknown. Material: PBMCs, obtained from a glioma patient whose treatment included an IDH1 peptide vaccine. The receptors derive from a man aged 50-59 years with glioma. Each CDR3 is given with its conserved first and last residue. A D gene is named only where the DNA matches it firmly. The size of a clone is reported for some rows only, either as once, few or many, or as a class for expanded clones.

clone_size	d_call	v_call	j_call	cdr3_aa	cdr3_nt
few	.	TRBV7-3	TRBJ2-1	CASSLLGGHYNEQFF	TGTGCCAGCAGCTTACTCGGGGGGCACTACAATGAGCAGTTCTTC
.	.	TRBV29-1	TRBJ2-3	CSAQGDMRSTDTQYF	TGCAGCGCCCAAGGGGACATGAGATCCACAGATACGCAGTATTTT
.	.	TRBV19	TRBJ2-1	CASTAYGSYNEQFF	TGTGCCAGTACCGCCTATGGTTCCTACAATGAGCAGTTCTTC
.	.	TRBV6-5	TRBJ2-1	CASWGYNEQFF	TGTGCCAGTTGGGGATACAATGAGCAGTTCTTC
few	TRBD1	TRBV7-9	TRBJ1-2	CASSSDRWGYTF	TGTGCCAGCAGCTCGGACAGGTGGGGCTACACCTTC
.	.	TRBV27	TRBJ1-6	CASRRIGGSPLHF	TGTGCCAGCAGGAGGATCGGAGGCTCACCCCTCCACTTT
.	.	TRBV25-1	TRBJ1-2	CASSDPGLRGGYTF	TGTGCCAGCAGTGACCCGGGTCTACGGGGCGGCTACACCTTC
.	.	TRBV18	TRBJ2-2	CASSESINTGELFF	TGTGCCAGCTCAGAATCTATTAACACCGGGGAGCTGTTTTTT
once	.	TRBV6-1	TRBJ2-7	CASSARQDYEQYF	TGTGCCAGCAGTGCGCGACAGGACTACGAGCAGTACTTC
.	TRBD2	TRBV7-6	TRBJ2-7	CASSGLAGSYEQYF	TGTGCCAGCTCCGGACTAGCGGGATCCTACGAGCAGTACTTC
.	TRBD1	TRBV5-6	TRBJ1-2	CASSVQGLGYTF	TGTGCCAGCAGCGTACAGGGGCTTGGCTACACCTTC
.	.	TRBV4-3	TRBJ1-1	CASSQEWRNTEAFF	TGCGCCAGCAGCCAAGAATGGAGGAACACTGAAGCTTTCTTT
.	TRBD1	TRBV6-5	TRBJ1-2	CASSYEGQGKYGYTF	TGTGCCAGCAGTTACGAGGGACAGGGGAAGTATGGCTACACCTTC
.	TRBD1	TRBV15	TRBJ1-4	CATSTGQEQTTNEKLFF	TGTGCCACCAGCACGGGACAGGAACAGACAACTAATGAAAAACTGTTTTTT
.	.	TRBV7-3	TRBJ1-1	CASSLGGGSGTEAFF	TGTGCCAGCAGCTTAGGGGGGGGCTCGGGCACTGAAGCTTTCTTT
.	.	TRBV2	TRBJ2-1	CASNSHPQRDEQFF	TGTGCCAGCAACTCTCATCCTCAGAGGGATGAGCAGTTCTTC
.	TRBD2	TRBV2	TRBJ2-5	CASRPLAGGETQYF	TGTGCCAGCAGACCACTAGCGGGAGGAGAGACCCAGTACTTC
.	.	TRBV5-1	TRBJ1-1	CASSPQTGVNTEAFF	TGCGCCAGCAGCCCTCAAACGGGGGTGAACACTGAAGCTTTCTTT
.	TRBD1	TRBV5-4	TRBJ2-6	CASSFPGQGASLAGANVLTF	TGTGCCAGCAGCTTCCCGGGACAGGGGGCGTCCTTGGCAGGGGCCAACGTCCTGACTTTC